The following is a T cell receptor (beta chain) sequence with its context. Which antigen it targets is not known. Per-base quality was not reported, and no clone a single base away is much larger than it. The record originates from a study of blood T cells in healthy people across ages (dated by TCRdb to 2015 to 2017). General notes on the study: In model experiments, template switching captured roughly one uniquely barcoded TCR beta cDNA molecule for every two T cells. To track age-related changes in TCR beta repertoire diversity, the study relied on deep sequencing normalized with unique cDNA molecular identifiers. Donors were grouped into four age groups: young (average approximately 15 years), middle-aged (under 40), aged (62) and long-lived (less than 85). To avoid experimental bias, donors of different ages were distributed randomly across sequencing lanes. Using the same blood draw, the study looked at two additional independent replicas of 1 million unique cDNA reads for two donors, one aged 18 to 29 and the other aged 80 or older. The paper as a whole reports these results and caveats: Because profiling used bulk unsorted PBMCs, naive and antigen-experienced compartments could not be compared conclusively. Estimates of total diversity from one million sequenced T cells were regarded as lower bounds and underestimates. The CMV infection status of donors was not known, potentially confounding age-related changes in expanded clonotypes. A strong correlation was found between observed TCR beta diversity and the percentage of naive T cells measured by flow cytometry. Compared with the aged group, more naive CD4+ T cells, fewer expanded clones and increased TCR diversity were shown by the long-lived group, suggesting age selection. Observed TCR beta diversity per million T cells fell roughly linearly with age, and a significant reduction was already apparent by age around 40.

Donors were about 36 systemically healthy Caucasian individuals from Russia aged about 6 to 100 years. Approximately 9.7 milliliters of peripheral blood were drawn from each donor into EDTA-treated Vacutainer tubes. Ficoll-Paque density-gradient centrifugation was used to isolate PBMCs, with at least 6 million per sample. Trizol reagent was used to extract total RNA from PBMCs, with at least 6 micrograms per sample. The percentages of naive CD45RAhigh/CD27high T cells were determined by flow cytometry on a PBMC aliquot from every donor. The library was obtained by 5' RACE. Sequencing relied on an Illumina HiSeq 2500. A second roughly 6 to 12 cycle PCR used a sample-barcoded 5' primer and a J-beta primer mix. A unique molecular identifier was introduced onto each TCR beta cDNA molecule by a template-switch 5' adaptor carrying 12 random nucleotides. Each sample yielded at least 2.5 million CDR3-containing paired-end reads. First-strand cDNA was synthesized from all RNA with the Mint cDNA synthesis kit, primed by a TRBC-specific oligonucleotide. All cDNA was treated with uracil-DNA glycosylase and then went through a first 18-cycle PCR with the universal primers M1SS and BC2_uni_R. In the authors' own workflow: For normalization, 1 million high-quality reads, each with a distinct molecular identifier, were randomly selected from each sample. Reads with shared molecular identifiers were discarded instead of being binned into consensus sequences. CDR3 identification, clonotype clustering and error correction used MiTCR with a Q25 quality threshold and the strictest error-elimination algorithm. A nonparametric unseen species model with Euler transformation was used to estimate a lower bound on total TCR beta diversity. The public reads were reprocessed in TCRdb via fastp at Q25 and MiXCR, keeping in-frame beta chains. Rows with a matching CDR3 protein are joined into one entry that keeps the most common DNA and genes. These V and J calls derive from TCRdb rather than the authors' analysis. The sample data list about 800,000 distinct CDR3 sequences, and over 45% of these were observed just once. 20% to 25% of the sample goes to the ten largest clones.

The sample consisted of blood. The sequence was collected from a man aged 25 to 45 in good health.

The sequence in DNA is TGTGCCAGCAGCCACCCGACGGGAGACAATGAGCAGTTCTTC. Translated, it reads CASSHPTGDNEQFF. Recombination joined TRBV4-2 with TRBJ2-1; 6 matching bases give a weak D call of TRBD2. Including the terminal cysteine and phenylalanine, the CDR3 comprises 14 residues. The only DNA kept is the CDR3, 42 bases in frame from the first base. V and J are truncated by 3 bases and 5 bases respectively, leaving an intervening sequence of 11 bases. Looking up the germline V gene yields CDR1 LGHNA and CDR2 YNFKEQ.